What follows are 11 T cell receptor beta chains derived from one specimen sequenced in a study of post-analysis software for immune sequencing data. Whole-study results and caveats: Controls showed lower frequencies than patients for five or six TRBV segments, and TRBV5-6, TRBV5-1 and TRBV20-1 were among these.

No antigens are known for them. TCR beta libraries were prepared from cDNA with unique molecular identifiers. TCRdb processed the PCR reads anew with MiXCR; each CDR3 protein has one entry. The data show 600,000 to 750,000 distinct CDR3 sequences, approximately 59% seen once. The sequencing sample was made of blood. The source of these receptors is a girl aged 2-10 years with multiple sclerosis.

This clonotype came up a few times. The gene calls are TRBV7-9 and TRBJ2-5; D remains unclear. The germline V and J ends were trimmed by 2 bases and 0 bases, with 10 bases remaining between them. Per germline, CDR1 SEHNR and CDR2 FQNEAQ (reference sequence). This CDR3 is 15 amino acids long. The CDR3 protein is CASSLRRLDQETQYF. CDR3 coding DNA: TGTGCCAGCAGCTTAAGGCGCCTAGACCAAGAGACCCAGTACTTC.

CDR3 in amino acids: CASSYLGTAQETQYF. The CDR3 bases are TGTGCCAGCAGTTACTTAGGGACAGCTCAAGAGACCCAGTACTTC. V gene TRBV6-5 combines with J gene TRBJ2-5; 7 bases line up with TRBD1. The CDR3 has 15 residues. Germline V gene lookup returns CDR1 MNHEY and CDR2 SVGAGI. The V gene end was trimmed by 1 base and the J gene end by 2 bases; junction bases not matched to a gene: 4.

This chain connects TRBV15 to TRBJ1-2; the match to TRBD1 covers 8 bases. Germline V lookup: CDR1 LNHNV, CDR2 YYDKDF (reference sequence). J was trimmed by 0 bases and V by 0 bases; bases with no gene match: 3. The length of the CDR3 is 16 residues. CDR3 region: CATSREAGQANYGYTF. CDR3 nucleotides: TGTGCCACCAGCAGAGAGGCGGGACAGGCTAACTATGGCTACACCTTC.

The V gene is TRBV20-1, the J gene TRBJ2-1; 11 bases fit TRBD2. The CDR3 is 15 residues long. Per the germline V gene, CDR1 is DFQATT and CDR2 is SNEGSKA (reference sequence). V shed 3 bases and J 1 base; nucleotides not matched to a gene: 2. CDR3 DNA: TGCAGTGCTAGTACTAGCGGGGGTTCCTACAATGAGCAGTTCTTC. The encoded protein is CSASTSGGSYNEQFF.

The chain couples TRBV27 to TRBJ2-1, with 9 bases aligning to TRBD2. This CDR3 region has 16 residues. Germline CDR1 MNHEY, CDR2 SMNVEV (reference sequence). The ends lost 5 bases at V and 5 bases at J; junction bases unmatched: 10. CDR3 sequence: CASSHISGSKNNEQFF. CDR3 nucleotide sequence: TGTGCCAGCAGTCACATTAGCGGGAGTAAGAACAATGAGCAGTTCTTC.

This clonotype was found once. At one end, the junction sequence differs from germline, possibly due to a read error. The J gene is TRBJ2-1, the V gene TRBV7-2; weak D call: TRBD2 (6 bases). The germline gives CDR1 SGHTA, CDR2 FQGNSA. This CDR3 is built from 13 residues. The CDR3 sequence is CASSFRLDNEQCF. CDR3 DNA: TGTGCCAGCAGCTTCCGACTAGACAATGAGCAGTGCTTC.

The V and J genes are TRBV29-1 and TRBJ2-5, with 11 bases that match TRBD2. The CDR3 runs to 15 residues. Per the germline V gene, CDR1 is SQVTM and CDR2 is ANQGSEA. The trim removed 1 base at V and 4 bases at J, leaving 5 bases unmatched. The CDR3 region is CSVEGTSGSRETQYF. The CDR3 DNA reads TGCAGCGTTGAAGGTACTAGCGGGAGTCGAGAGACCCAGTACTTC.

The chain recombines TRBV20-1 with TRBJ1-5; perhaps TRBD1 as D (5 bases). The V gene lost 0 bases and the J gene lost 1 base, with 10 bases spanning the gap. Germline V gene sequence: CDR1 DFQATT, CDR2 SNEGSKA (reference sequence). This CDR3 comprises 15 residues. In DNA, the CDR3 is TGCAGTGCTAGAGATCCGGGGGGAAGCAATCAGCCCCAGCATTTT. This encodes CSARDPGGSNQPQHF.

V usage is TRBV27 and J usage is TRBJ2-1; TRBD2 aligns across 11 bases. The CDR3 is 19 residues long. CDR1 and CDR2 (germline): MNHEY, SMNVEV (reference sequence). The V and J ends lost 3 bases and 0 bases, in that order; junction bases with no gene match: 10. CDR3 DNA sequence: TGTGCCAGCAGTTTTTCTGGACTAGCGGGTAGGAGCTCCTACAATGAGCAGTTCTTC. Translating gives CASSFSGLAGRSSYNEQFF.

This clonotype was detected only a few times. This chain connects TRBV29-1 to TRBJ2-7, with 9 nucleotides matching TRBD1. There are 14 residues in the CDR3. The junction had 11 bases not matched to a gene; V was cut back by 5 bases and J by 6 bases. Germline-derived CDR1 and CDR2 are SQVTM and ANQGSEA. The CDR3 is CSVLAGTGTGEQYF. CDR3 sequence (DNA): TGCAGCGTTCTAGCCGGGACAGGGACTGGCGAGCAGTACTTC.

The chain joins TRBV4-3 to TRBJ1-6; TRBD1 aligns across 10 bases. The CDR3 is 15 amino acids. Germline CDR1 LGHNA, CDR2 YSLEER. Unmatched junction bases numbered 3, after V lost 1 base and J lost 9 bases. CDR3 region: CASSQGTGGRSPLHF. The CDR3 DNA reads as TGCGCCAGCAGCCAAGGGACAGGGGGTCGTTCACCCCTCCACTTT.